The 20 T cell receptor beta chains reported below all come from one sample, sequenced in a study of T cell changes during pregnancy in multiple sclerosis (dated by TCRdb to 2018 to 2020). Library preparation used the immunoSEQ multiplex PCR assay. TCRdb took over this immuneACCESS table, retaining in-frame rearrangements with V and J assigned. Such tables are incomplete; in checked studies, under half of the missing clones stem from an unresolved V gene, and the remainder is unexplained. The sample table lists some 120,000 clones, less than 97% of them with a count of one. The top ten clonotypes cover 0.44% of the sample. The sequenced sample was peripheral blood, obtained after pregnancy. The receptor source for this set is a female donor with multiple sclerosis, enrolled in a pregnancy study.

The chain carries TRBV2 and TRBJ2-5, with TRBD1 matching over 12 bases. This CDR3 contains 15 residues. Germline V gene data show CDR1 as SNHLY and CDR2 as FYNNEI. V was clipped by 8 bases and J by 2 bases; unmatched bases: 6. CDR3 in DNA: TGTGCCAGCGCCCGGGACAGGGGGCAACAAGAGACCCAGTACTTC. Its protein product is CASARDRGQQETQYF.

The chain carries TRBV4-3 and TRBJ2-1, with D possibly being TRBD2 (6 bases). The CDR3 runs to 19 residues. Trimming took off 2 bases at V and 0 bases at J, with 20 bases between the two ends. Germline V gene sequence: CDR1 LGHNA, CDR2 YSLEER. In DNA, the CDR3 is TGCGCCAGCAGCCAAAAGGTCCTTAGCGGATTGAGCTCCTACAATGAGCAGTTCTTC. This gives the protein CASSQKVLSGLSSYNEQFF.

The chain employs TRBV5-1 and TRBJ2-3, with 7 bases that match TRBD1. V trimming: 4 bases; J trimming: 0 bases; junction bases outside the gene matches: 8. This CDR3 has 16 residues. Germline CDR1 is SGHRS and CDR2 is YFSETQ. CDR3: CASSPNRGPSTDTQYF. CDR3 bases: TGCGCCAGCAGCCCCAACAGGGGACCTAGCACAGATACGCAGTATTTT.

This clone was observed once. The sample carries other DNA sequences with the same CDR3. In DNA, the CDR3 is TGTGCCAGCAGCCCGGGACAGTACACAGATACGCAGTATTTT. Translating it yields CASSPGQYTDTQYF. The rearrangement uses TRBV7-9 and TRBJ2-3; 7 positions match TRBD1. V was pared by 5 bases and J by 2 bases, with 4 bases of the junction left unmatched. This CDR3 region has 14 residues. Germline CDR1 SEHNR, CDR2 FQNEAQ (reference sequence).

The J gene is TRBJ2-7, the V gene TRBV5-1; 7 nucleotides agree with TRBD1. The CDR3 spans 13 residues. V trimming: 5 bases; J trimming: 3 bases; junction bases outside the gene matches: 5. CDR1 is SGHRS, CDR2 YFSETQ, per germline. CDR3: CASSRDSYYEQYF. The CDR3 region has the DNA TGCGCCAGCAGTCGGGACAGCTACTACGAGCAGTACTTC. Based on the CDR3 plus reference TRBV5-1 and TRBJ2-7, the full variable domain is KAGVTQTPRYLIKTRGQQVTLSCSPISGHRSVSWYQQTPGQGLQFLFEYFSETQRNKGNFPGRFSGRQFSNSRSEMNVSTLELGDSALYLCASSRDSYYEQYFGPGTRLTVT.

The chain recombines TRBV5-1 with TRBJ2-3; D is perhaps TRBD1 (6 bases). This CDR3 has 11 residues. From germline, CDR1 is SGHRS and CDR2 YFSETQ. Trimming removed 6 bases from V and 6 bases from J, with 8 bases in between. CDR3: CASTQGDTQYF. The CDR3 coding sequence is TGCGCCAGCACCCAGGGGGATACGCAGTATTTT.

V usage is TRBV5-1 and J usage is TRBJ1-2, with unresolved D. This CDR3 contains 13 residues. V lost 5 bases to trimming and J lost 4 bases, with 12 bases between them. Germline lookup yields CDR1 SGHRS and CDR2 YFSETQ. CDR3 sequence reads: CASRLATVYGYTF. The CDR3 DNA follows: TGCGCCAGCAGACTTGCAACAGTCTATGGCTACACCTTC.

The rearrangement joins TRBV27 to TRBJ1-1, with TRBD1 matching over 7 bases. This CDR3 comprises 13 residues. Losses at the gene ends were 3 bases for V and 3 bases for J; bases not matched to a gene: 1. From germline, CDR1 is MNHEY and CDR2 SMNVEV (reference sequence). CDR3: CASSFDRDTEAFF. As DNA, the CDR3 is TGTGCCAGCAGTTTTGACAGGGACACTGAAGCTTTCTTT.

V is TRBV4-3 and J is TRBJ2-2; a possible D gene is TRBD2 (5 bases). Trimming took off 0 bases at V and 3 bases at J, with 14 bases between the two ends. Germline V lookup: CDR1 LGHNA, CDR2 YSLEER. The CDR3 is 17 residues long. CDR3 loop: CASSQEAAGLYTGELFF. DNA of the CDR3: TGCGCCAGCAGCCAAGAGGCGGCGGGCCTCTACACCGGGGAGCTGTTTTTT.

This chain uses TRBV4-2 with TRBJ2-7, with TRBD1 matching 7 bases. The CDR3 covers 17 residues. The junction had 8 bases not matched to a gene; V was cut back by 0 bases and J by 0 bases. CDR1 is LGHNA and CDR2 is YNFKEQ in the germline V gene. CDR3 sequence reads: CASSQDLAGDSSYEQYF. For the CDR3, the DNA is TGTGCCAGCAGCCAAGATTTGGCCGGGGACAGCTCCTACGAGCAGTACTTC.

This clone was detected only once. The chain employs TRBV18 and TRBJ2-5, with TRBD2 matching over 7 bases. After removal of 3 bases from V and 5 bases from J, the junction contained 9 bases not matched to a gene. The CDR3 is 15 amino acids. In germline, CDR1 is KGHSH, CDR2 LQKENI. Written as DNA, the CDR3 is TGTGCCAGCTCACCTTATACTAGCGCGAGCGAGACCCAGTACTTC. It codes for CASSPYTSASETQYF.

The genes are TRBV5-1 and TRBJ2-3; TRBD2 agrees at 7 bases. The germline CDR1 and CDR2 sequences are SGHRS and YFSETQ. The CDR3 spans 16 residues. With V trimmed by 6 bases and J by 1 base, 11 bases remained unmatched. CDR3 bases: TGCGCCAGCAACGATTGGGGGGGTATCGGCACAGATACGCAGTATTTT. Its translation is CASNDWGGIGTDTQYF.

Here the CDR3 DNA reads TGTGCCTGGAAGAGATTTGACAGGGGTCGAACTGAAGCTTTCTTT. It is translated as CAWKRFDRGRTEAFF. The rearrangement uses TRBV30 and TRBJ1-1; 8 bases fit TRBD1. Trimming at V came to 4 bases and at J to 5 bases, leaving 12 bases not matched to a gene. The CDR3 consists of 15 residues. Germline lookup yields CDR1 GTSNPN and CDR2 SVGIG (reference sequence).

The J gene is TRBJ2-1, the V gene TRBV9; TRBD2 agrees at 7 bases. V was clipped by 3 bases and J by 5 bases; unmatched bases: 8. The CDR3 sequence is 15 residues long. Germline CDR1 and CDR2: SGDLS and YYNGEE. CDR3 protein: CASSEPREGNNEQFF. For the CDR3, the DNA is TGTGCCAGCAGCGAGCCGAGGGAGGGGAACAATGAGCAGTTCTTC.

This chain uses TRBV4-3 with TRBJ2-2; D possibly corresponds to TRBD1 (6 bases). Germline assignment: CDR1 LGHNA and CDR2 YSLEER. Trimming removed 3 bases at V and 1 base at J, with 12 bases between. This CDR3 region has 16 residues. CDR3 sequence reads: CASSHNRAMNTGELFF. Written as DNA, the CDR3 is TGCGCCAGCAGCCATAACAGGGCGATGAACACCGGGGAGCTGTTTTTT.

V usage is TRBV12-5 and J usage is TRBJ2-2, with a tentative D call TRBD2 (5 bases). The CDR3 has 15 amino acids. CDR1 and CDR2 from the germline V gene are LGHNT and FRNRAP. V was clipped by 4 bases and J by 4 bases, with 13 bases between them. CDR3 sequence reads: CASGSGAGVTGELFF. The CDR3 coding sequence is TGTGCTAGTGGTTCGGGCGCGGGCGTCACCGGGGAGCTGTTTTTT.

This clone showed up just once. The CDR3 is CASSLIRGFRNEQYF. In DNA, the CDR3 is TGTGCCAGCAGCTTAATCAGGGGGTTTAGGAACGAGCAGTACTTC. This sequence joins TRBV27 and TRBJ2-7, with 7 positions matching TRBD1. V shed 6 bases, J shed 5 bases, and the junction held 13 bases outside the gene matches. Germline V CDR1 and CDR2: MNHEY, SMNVEV (reference sequence). This CDR3 spans 15 amino acids.

J is TRBJ1-5 and V is TRBV6-6; D may be TRBD1 (6 bases). With 6 bases removed from V and 5 bases from J, the gap between germline ends came to 17 bases. The CDR3 is 15 amino acids. The germline gives CDR1 MNHNY, CDR2 SVGAGI (reference sequence). The CDR3 protein is CASSDSGGLDQPQHF. The CDR3 nucleotides are TGTGCCAGCAGCGACAGTGGGGGCTTGGATCAGCCCCAGCATTTT.

V is TRBV10-3 and J is TRBJ2-1; 9 nucleotides line up with TRBD2. The CDR3 spans 15 residues. The germline gives CDR1 ENHRY, CDR2 SYGVKD. V lost 2 bases, J lost 5 bases, and 4 bases stayed unmatched. The CDR3 protein is CAISEKLAGNNEQFF. CDR3 coding DNA: TGTGCCATCAGTGAGAAACTAGCGGGCAACAATGAGCAGTTCTTC.

This chain links TRBV5-4 with TRBJ1-2; perhaps TRBD1 as D (6 bases). Deletions cut 0 bases from V and 6 bases from J, with 12 bases between. The V gene's germline CDR1 is SGHNT and CDR2 YYREEE (reference sequence). The CDR3 loop spans 14 amino acids. This chain's CDR3 is CASSLAGQPDGYTF. CDR3 in DNA: TGTGCCAGCAGCTTGGCCGGACAGCCAGATGGCTACACCTTC.